The sequence of this TCR beta chain was determined in a study of T cell responses to AZD1222 COVID-19 vaccine. Notes on the study in general: Females outnumbered males among donors, who were mostly white British; clonal diversity was possibly underestimated. Unmutated variant regions are reportedly the target of nearly half of TCRs that are spike-specific.

As regards this clone: Its antigen remains unknown.

The CDR3 runs to 16 residues. The germline gives CDR1 MNHEY, CDR2 SMNVEV (reference sequence). Trimming stripped 5 bases from V and 1 base from J, with 18 bases between. The method was immunoSEQ multiplex PCR; TCRdb's version includes in-frame clones alone and lacks a portion of them. The table records under 150,000 clones, 90% of them present only once. The chain is built from TRBV27 and TRBJ2-7; a possible D gene is TRBD1 (5 bases). The material was peripheral blood, obtained on day 0 of AZD1222 vaccination. The receptor comes from an adult in good health. The CDR3 DNA is TGTGCCAGCAGTACCCTCCCGGACATCCAATCCTACGAGCAGTACTTC. Protein product: CASSTLPDIQSYEQYF.